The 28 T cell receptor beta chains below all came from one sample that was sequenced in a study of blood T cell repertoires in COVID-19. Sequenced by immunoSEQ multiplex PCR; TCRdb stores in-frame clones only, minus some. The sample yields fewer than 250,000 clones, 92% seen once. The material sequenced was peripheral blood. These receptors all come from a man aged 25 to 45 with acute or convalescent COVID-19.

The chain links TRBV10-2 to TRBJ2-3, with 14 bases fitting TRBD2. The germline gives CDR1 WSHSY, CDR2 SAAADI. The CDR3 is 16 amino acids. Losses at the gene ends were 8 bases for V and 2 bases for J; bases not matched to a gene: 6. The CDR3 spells CASSRLAGGHTDTQYF. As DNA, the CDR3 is TGCGCCAGCTCGAGACTAGCGGGGGGGCACACAGATACGCAGTATTTT.

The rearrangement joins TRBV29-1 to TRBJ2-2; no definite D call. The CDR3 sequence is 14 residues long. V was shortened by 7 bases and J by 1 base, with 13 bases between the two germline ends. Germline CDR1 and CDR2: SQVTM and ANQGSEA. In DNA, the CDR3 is TGCAGCGGGCAGGTGTTGGAGAACACCGGGGAGCTGTTTTTT. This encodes CSGQVLENTGELFF.

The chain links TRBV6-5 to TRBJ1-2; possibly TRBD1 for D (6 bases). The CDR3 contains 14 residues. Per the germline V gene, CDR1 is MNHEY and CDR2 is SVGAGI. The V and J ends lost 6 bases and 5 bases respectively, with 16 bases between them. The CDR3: CASRAKAGDYGYTF. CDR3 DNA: TGTGCCAGCAGAGCAAAGGCAGGGGATTATGGCTACACCTTC.

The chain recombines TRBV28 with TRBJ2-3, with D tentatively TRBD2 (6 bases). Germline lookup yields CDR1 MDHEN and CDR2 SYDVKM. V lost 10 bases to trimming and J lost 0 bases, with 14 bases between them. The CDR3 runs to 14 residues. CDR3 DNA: TGTGCCACGGGGACTTGGGCTAGCACAGATACGCAGTATTTT. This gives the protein CATGTWASTDTQYF.

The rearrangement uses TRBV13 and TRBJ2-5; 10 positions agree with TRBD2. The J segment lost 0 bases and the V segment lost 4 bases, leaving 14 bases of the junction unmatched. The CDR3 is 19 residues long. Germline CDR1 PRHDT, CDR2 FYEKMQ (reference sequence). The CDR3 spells CASSWLTPKREGNQETQYF. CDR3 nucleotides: TGTGCCAGCAGCTGGCTCACCCCTAAGCGGGAGGGTAACCAAGAGACCCAGTACTTC.

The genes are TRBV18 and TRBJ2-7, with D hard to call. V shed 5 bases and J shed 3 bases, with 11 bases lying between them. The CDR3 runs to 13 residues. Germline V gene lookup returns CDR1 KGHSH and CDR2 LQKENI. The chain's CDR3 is CASSAGMSYEQYF. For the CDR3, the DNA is TGTGCCAGCTCAGCAGGAATGAGCTACGAGCAGTACTTC.

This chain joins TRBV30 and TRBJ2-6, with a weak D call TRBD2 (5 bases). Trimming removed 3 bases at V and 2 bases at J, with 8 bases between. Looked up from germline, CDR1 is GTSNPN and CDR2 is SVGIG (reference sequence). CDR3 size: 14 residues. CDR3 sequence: CAWSPGAGANVLTF. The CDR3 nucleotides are TGTGCCTGGAGCCCCGGGGCTGGGGCCAACGTCCTGACTTTC.

The CDR3 region is CASSLQGRGTEAFF. As DNA, the CDR3 is TGTGCCAGCAGCTTACAGGGGAGAGGGACTGAAGCTTTCTTT. This rearrangement joins TRBV7-3 to TRBJ1-1, with a possible D match to TRBD1 (6 bases). The V gene's germline CDR1 is SGHTA and CDR2 FQGTGA. V was trimmed by 2 bases and J by 5 bases, leaving 12 bases between them. The CDR3 is 14 amino acids.

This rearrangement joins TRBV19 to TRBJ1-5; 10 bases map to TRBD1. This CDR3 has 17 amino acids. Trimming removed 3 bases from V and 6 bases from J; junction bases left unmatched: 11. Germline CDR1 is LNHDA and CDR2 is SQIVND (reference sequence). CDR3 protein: CASSMRTGGLTGQPQHF. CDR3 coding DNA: TGTGCCAGTAGTATGCGGACAGGGGGTCTTACGGGTCAGCCCCAGCATTTT.

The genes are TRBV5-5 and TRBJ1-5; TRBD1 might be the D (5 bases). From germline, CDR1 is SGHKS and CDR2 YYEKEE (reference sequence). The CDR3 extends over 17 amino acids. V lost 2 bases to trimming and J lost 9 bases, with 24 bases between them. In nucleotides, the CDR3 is TGTGCCAGCAGCTTAGTAGCCGACAGCGCCGGGGGAAGGCCCCAGCATTTT. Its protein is CASSLVADSAGGRPQHF.

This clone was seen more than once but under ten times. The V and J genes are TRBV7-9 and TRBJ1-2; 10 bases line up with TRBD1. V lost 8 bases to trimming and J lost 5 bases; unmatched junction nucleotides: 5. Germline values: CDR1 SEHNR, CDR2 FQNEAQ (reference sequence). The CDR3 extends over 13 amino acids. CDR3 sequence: CASDRQGAYGYTF. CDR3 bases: TGTGCCAGCGACAGACAGGGGGCTTATGGCTACACCTTC.

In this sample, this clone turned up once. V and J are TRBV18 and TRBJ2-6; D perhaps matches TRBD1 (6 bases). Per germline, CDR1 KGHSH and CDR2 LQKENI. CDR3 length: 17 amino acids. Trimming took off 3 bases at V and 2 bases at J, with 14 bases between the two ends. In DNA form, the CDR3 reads TGTGCCAGCTCACCTTATAGCAGGGGCACTGGGGCCAACGTCCTGACTTTC. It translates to CASSPYSRGTGANVLTF.

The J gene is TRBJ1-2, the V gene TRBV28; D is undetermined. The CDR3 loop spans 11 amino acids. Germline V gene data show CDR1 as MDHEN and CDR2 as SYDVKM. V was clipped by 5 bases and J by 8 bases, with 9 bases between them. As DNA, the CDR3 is TGTGCCAGCAGTCCCCGGGGAGGCTACACCTTC. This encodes CASSPRGGYTF.

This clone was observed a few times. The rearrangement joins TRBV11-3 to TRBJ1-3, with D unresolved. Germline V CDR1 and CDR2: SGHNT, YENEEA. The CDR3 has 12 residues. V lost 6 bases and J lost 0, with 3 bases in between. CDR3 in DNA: TGTGCCAGCAGTTACTCTGGAAACACCATATATTTT. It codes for CASSYSGNTIYF.

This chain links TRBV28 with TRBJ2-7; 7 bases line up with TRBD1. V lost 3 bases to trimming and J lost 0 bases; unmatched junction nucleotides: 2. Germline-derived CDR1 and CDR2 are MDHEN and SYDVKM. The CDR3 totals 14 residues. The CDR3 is CASSFRDSSYEQYF. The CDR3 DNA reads TGTGCCAGCAGTTTTAGGGACAGCTCCTACGAGCAGTACTTC.

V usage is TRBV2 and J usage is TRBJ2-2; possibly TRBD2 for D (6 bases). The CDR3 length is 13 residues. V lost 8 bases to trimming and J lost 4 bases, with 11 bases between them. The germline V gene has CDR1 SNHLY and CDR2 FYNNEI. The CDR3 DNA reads TGTGCCAGCCGCCTGGGGGGCACCGGGGAGCTGTTTTTT. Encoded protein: CASRLGGTGELFF.

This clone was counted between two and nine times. The CDR3 sequence is CASSLQGKNQPQHF. The CDR3 DNA is TGTGCCAGCAGCCTTCAGGGAAAGAATCAGCCCCAGCATTTT. This chain joins TRBV3-1 (or the pseudogene TRBV3-2) and TRBJ1-5; perhaps TRBD1 as D (5 bases). CDR3 length: 14 residues. The V end was cut by 4 bases, the J end by 4 bases, with 11 bases between. Per the germline V gene, CDR1 is LGHDT and CDR2 is YNNKEL (reference sequence).

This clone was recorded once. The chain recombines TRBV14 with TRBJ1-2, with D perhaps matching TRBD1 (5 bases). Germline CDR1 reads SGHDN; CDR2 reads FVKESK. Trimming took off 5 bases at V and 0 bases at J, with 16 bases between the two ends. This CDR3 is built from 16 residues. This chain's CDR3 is CASSGKGVFSNYGYTF. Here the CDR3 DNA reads TGTGCCAGCAGCGGAAAAGGGGTTTTCTCTAACTATGGCTACACCTTC. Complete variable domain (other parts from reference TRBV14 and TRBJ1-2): EAGVTQFPSHSVIEKGQTVTLRCDPISGHDNLYWYRRVMGKEIKFLLHFVKESKQDESGMPNNRFLAERTGGTYSTLKVQPAELEDSGVYFCASSGKGVFSNYGYTFGSGTRLTVV.

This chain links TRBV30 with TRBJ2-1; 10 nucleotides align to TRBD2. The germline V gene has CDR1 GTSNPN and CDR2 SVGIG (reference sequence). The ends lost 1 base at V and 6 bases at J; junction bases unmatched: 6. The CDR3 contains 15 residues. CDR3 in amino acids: CAWSAALAGSNEQFF. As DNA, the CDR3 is TGTGCCTGGAGTGCCGCACTAGCGGGAAGCAATGAGCAGTTCTTC.

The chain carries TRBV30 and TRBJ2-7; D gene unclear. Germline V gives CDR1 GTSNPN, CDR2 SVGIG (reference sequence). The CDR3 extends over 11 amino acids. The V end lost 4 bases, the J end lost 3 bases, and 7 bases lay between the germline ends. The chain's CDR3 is CAWKTGYEQYF. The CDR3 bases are TGTGCCTGGAAGACGGGCTACGAGCAGTACTTC.

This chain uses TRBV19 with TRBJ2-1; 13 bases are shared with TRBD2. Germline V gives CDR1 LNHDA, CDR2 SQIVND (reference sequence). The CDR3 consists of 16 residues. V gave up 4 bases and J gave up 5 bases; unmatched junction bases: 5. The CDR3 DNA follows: TGTGCCAGTAGTACACCGGGACTAGCGGGAAACAATGAGCAGTTCTTC. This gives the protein CASSTPGLAGNNEQFF. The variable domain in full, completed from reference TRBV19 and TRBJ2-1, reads DGGITQSPKYLFRKEGQNVTLSCEQNLNHDAMYWYRQDPGQGLRLIYYSQIVNDFQKGDIAEGYSVSREKKESFPLTVTSAQKNPTAFYLCASSTPGLAGNNEQFFGPGTRLTVL.

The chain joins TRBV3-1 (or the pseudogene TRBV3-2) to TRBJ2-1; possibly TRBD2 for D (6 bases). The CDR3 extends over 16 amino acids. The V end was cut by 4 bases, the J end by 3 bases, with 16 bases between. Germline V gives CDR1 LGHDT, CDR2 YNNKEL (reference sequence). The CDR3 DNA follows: TGTGCCAGCAGCCGACCGGGACTCCCCGACTACAATGAGCAGTTCTTC. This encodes CASSRPGLPDYNEQFF.

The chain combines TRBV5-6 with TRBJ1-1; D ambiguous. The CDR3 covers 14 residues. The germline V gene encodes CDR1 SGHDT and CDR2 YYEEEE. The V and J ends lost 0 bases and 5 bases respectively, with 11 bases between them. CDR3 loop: CASSLVGEGTEAFF. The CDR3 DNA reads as TGTGCCAGCAGCTTGGTCGGGGAAGGAACTGAAGCTTTCTTT.

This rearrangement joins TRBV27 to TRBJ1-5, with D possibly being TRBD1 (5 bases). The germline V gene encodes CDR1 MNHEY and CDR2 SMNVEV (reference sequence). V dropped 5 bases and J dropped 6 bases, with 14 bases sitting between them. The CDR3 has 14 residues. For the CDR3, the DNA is TGTGCCAGCAGTCCGCGACAGAGGAGTCAGCCCCAGCATTTT. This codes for CASSPRQRSQPQHF.

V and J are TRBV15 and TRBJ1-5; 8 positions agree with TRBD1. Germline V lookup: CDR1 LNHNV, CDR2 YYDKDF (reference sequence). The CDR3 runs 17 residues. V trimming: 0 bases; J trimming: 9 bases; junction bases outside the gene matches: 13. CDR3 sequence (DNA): TGTGCCACCAGCAGAGACAAGGGACAGGCCACGGGCTGGCCCCAGCATTTT. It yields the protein CATSRDKGQATGWPQHF.

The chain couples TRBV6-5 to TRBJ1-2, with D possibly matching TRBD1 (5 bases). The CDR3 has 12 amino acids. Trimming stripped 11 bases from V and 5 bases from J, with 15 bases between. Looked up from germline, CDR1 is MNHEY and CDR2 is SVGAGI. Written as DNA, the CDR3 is TGTGCCTCTCGGACATCTCCATATGGCTACACCTTC. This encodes CASRTSPYGYTF.

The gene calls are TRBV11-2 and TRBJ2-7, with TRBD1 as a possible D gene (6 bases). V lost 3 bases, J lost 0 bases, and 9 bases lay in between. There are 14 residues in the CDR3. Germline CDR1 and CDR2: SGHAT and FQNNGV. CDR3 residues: CASSLWTDSYEQYF. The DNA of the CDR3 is TGTGCCAGCAGCTTGTGGACAGACTCCTACGAGCAGTACTTC.

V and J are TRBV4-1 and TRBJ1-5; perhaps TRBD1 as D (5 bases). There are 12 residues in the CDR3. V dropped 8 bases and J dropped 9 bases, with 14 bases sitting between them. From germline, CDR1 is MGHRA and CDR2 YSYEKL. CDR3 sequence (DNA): TGCGCCAGCTCACCCCCCCAGGGGCCCCAGCATTTT. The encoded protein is CASSPPQGPQHF.